Listed below are T cell receptor beta chains from one sample, sequenced in a study of beta chain features in type 1 diabetes. Here immunoSEQ multiplex PCR was the method, and the copy in TCRdb shows in-frame clones only, minus some. The sample holds roughly 170,000 clones; about 13% are singletons and the top ten take approximately 0.64%. The material sequenced was central memory CD4+ T cells from blood. The receptors were sampled from a woman younger than 30 in good health. Each CDR3 is given with its conserved first and last residue. A D gene is named only where the DNA matches it firmly. Rows may omit the clone size; those that give it use once, few, many or a size class.

J gene	D gene	V gene	clone size	CDR3 protein	CDR3 DNA
TRBJ2-7	NA	TRBV7-9	NA	CASSSSHEQYF	TGTGCCAGCAGCTCGTCCCACGAGCAGTACTTC
TRBJ2-1	TRBD2	TRBV5-4	many	CASSRPTSGRDEQFF	TGTGCCAGCAGCCGCCCTACTAGCGGGAGGGATGAGCAGTTCTTC
TRBJ1-5	NA	TRBV7-2	few	CASSPAWPRGNQPQHF	TGTGCCAGCAGCCCCGCCTGGCCCCGGGGCAATCAGCCCCAGCATTTT
TRBJ1-2	TRBD1	TRBV11-2	NA	CASSEDRENSNYGYTF	TGTGCCAGCAGCGAAGACAGGGAGAATTCTAACTATGGCTACACCTTC
TRBJ2-5	NA	TRBV23-1	many	CASSQSGSGDETQYF	TGCGCCAGCAGTCAATCAGGATCGGGTGATGAGACCCAGTACTTC
TRBJ2-1	TRBD2	TRBV7-2	few	CASSLSGRTNNEQFF	TGTGCCAGCAGCCTTAGCGGGAGGACCAACAATGAGCAGTTCTTC
TRBJ2-7	NA	TRBV7-2	few	CASSLGTSGASYEQYF	TGTGCCAGCAGCCTAGGAACATCAGGGGCCTCTTACGAGCAGTACTTC
TRBJ2-7	NA	TRBV25-1	NA	CASSERRGVRYEQYF	TGTGCCAGCAGTGAAAGGAGGGGCGTTAGGTACGAGCAGTACTTC
TRBJ2-1	NA	TRBV30	few	CACQRSTYNEQFF	TGTGCCTGCCAGCGGTCCACCTACAATGAGCAGTTCTTC
TRBJ2-1	NA	TRBV10-3	NA	CASAGLNEQFF	TGTGCCTCGGCGGGGCTCAATGAGCAGTTCTTC
TRBJ1-1	TRBD1	TRBV9	few	CASSGGGGRGNTEAFF	TGTGCCAGCAGCGGAGGAGGGGGCCGGGGGAACACTGAAGCTTTCTTT
TRBJ2-2	NA	TRBV4-2	few	CASSQVSGDTGELFF	TGTGCCAGCAGCCAAGTTTCGGGAGACACCGGGGAGCTGTTTTTT
TRBJ2-7	NA	TRBV28	NA	CASRRGQGSSYEQYF	TGTGCCAGCAGAAGGGGCCAGGGGAGCTCCTACGAGCAGTACTTC
TRBJ2-7	TRBD1	TRBV5-6	few	CASSSPGQGASYEQYF	TGTGCCAGCAGCTCTCCGGGACAGGGGGCTTCCTACGAGCAGTACTTC
TRBJ2-2	NA	TRBV29-1	few	CSVELGARTGELFF	TGCAGCGTTGAGCTGGGGGCGCGGACCGGGGAGCTGTTTTTT
TRBJ2-1	TRBD1	TRBV30	few	CAWTPGQGYNEQFF	TGTGCCTGGACCCCGGGACAGGGCTACAATGAGCAGTTCTTC
TRBJ2-1	TRBD1	TRBV19	NA	CASRDRGTFDEQFF	TGTGCCAGTCGGGACAGGGGAACGTTCGATGAGCAGTTCTTC
TRBJ2-7	TRBD2	TRBV5-4	NA	CASSLEAGGRGEQYF	TGTGCCAGCAGCCTCGAAGCGGGAGGGCGGGGGGAGCAGTACTTC
TRBJ2-7	NA	TRBV9	NA	CASILAYEQYF	TGTGCCAGCATACTAGCCTACGAGCAGTACTTC
TRBJ2-1	NA	TRBV15	NA	CATSRGRDNEQFF	TGTGCCACCAGCAGAGGCAGGGACAATGAGCAGTTCTTC
TRBJ2-5	TRBD2	TRBV11-1	NA	CASSLHGRAEETQYF	TGTGCCAGCAGCCTACACGGGAGGGCGGAGGAGACCCAGTACTTC
TRBJ1-5	NA	TRBV18	NA	CASSPQQGMGNQPQHF	TGTGCCAGCTCACCACAGCAGGGGATGGGCAATCAGCCCCAGCATTTT
TRBJ1-2	NA	TRBV11-1	NA	CASSQAGHRAHGYTF	TGTGCCAGCAGCCAAGCGGGACACCGGGCCCATGGCTACACCTTC
TRBJ2-3	TRBD2	TRBV30	few	CAWSPGLAGRYDTQYF	TGTGCCTGGAGTCCCGGACTAGCGGGAAGATATGATACGCAGTATTTT
TRBJ1-5	NA	TRBV30	many	CAWSGDSNQPQHF	TGTGCCTGGAGTGGCGATAGCAATCAGCCCCAGCATTTT
TRBJ2-2	NA	TRBV5-6	few	CASSLAGELFF	TGTGCCAGCAGCTTGGCTGGGGAGCTGTTTTTT
TRBJ2-1	NA	TRBV28	NA	CASRLQNEQFF	TGTGCCAGCAGATTGCAGAATGAGCAGTTCTTC
TRBJ2-3	NA	TRBV5-1	NA	CASSLFASGSSTDTQYF	TGCGCCAGCTCCCTCTTTGCATCCGGGAGTTCGACAGATACGCAGTATTTT